This TCR beta chain was recorded in a study of T cells in Graves' hyperthyroidism and ophthalmopathy. Each diagnosis drew on symptoms, thyroxine, TRAb, thyroid ultrasound and orbital computed tomography findings. RNA transcripts gave rise to amplified TCR beta CDR3 regions. HTBI primers drove first-round RT-PCR of the TCR CDR3. One entry per CDR3 protein results from TCRdb running MiXCR on the multiplex PCR reads. The sample lists approximately 250,000 distinct CDR3 sequences, around 24% occurring once. The V gene end was trimmed by 8 bases and the J gene end by 0 bases; junction bases not matched to a gene: 12. CDR1 is SNHLY and CDR2 is FYNNEI in the germline V gene. The CDR3 is made up of 16 amino acids. This clonotype was seen repeatedly, ten times or more.

V and J are TRBV2 and TRBJ1-1; 7 nucleotides match TRBD1. The TCR comes from a middle-aged woman with Graves' ophthalmopathy. The material sequenced was blood. In nucleotides, the CDR3 is TGTGCCAGCGTCTTACAGGGGCAGGTGGTGAACACTGAAGCTTTCTTT. Amino acid sequence: CASVLQGQVVNTEAFF. The full variable domain, rest sourced from reference TRBV2 and TRBJ1-1, is EPEVTQTPSHQVTQMGQEVILRCVPISNHLYFYWYRQILGQKVEFLVSFYNNEISEKSEIFDDQFSVERPDGSNFTLKIRSTKLEDSAMYFCASVLQGQVVNTEAFFGQGTRLTVV.